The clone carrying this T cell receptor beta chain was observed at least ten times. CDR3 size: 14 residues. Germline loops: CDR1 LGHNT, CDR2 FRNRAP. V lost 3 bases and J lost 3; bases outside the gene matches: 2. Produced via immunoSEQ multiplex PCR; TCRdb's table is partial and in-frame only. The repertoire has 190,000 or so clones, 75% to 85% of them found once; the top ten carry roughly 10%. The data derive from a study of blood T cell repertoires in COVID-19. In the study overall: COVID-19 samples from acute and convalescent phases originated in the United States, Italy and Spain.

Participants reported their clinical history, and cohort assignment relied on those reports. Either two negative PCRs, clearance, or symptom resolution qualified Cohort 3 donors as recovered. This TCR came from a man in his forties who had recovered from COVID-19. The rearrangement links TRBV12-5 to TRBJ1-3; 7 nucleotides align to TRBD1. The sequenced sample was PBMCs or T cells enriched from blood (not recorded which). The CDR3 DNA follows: TGTGCTAGTGGTTTAGGGACAGTTGGAAACACCATATATTTT. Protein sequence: CASGLGTVGNTIYF.